The source of this T cell receptor (beta chain) is a study of response to subunit inactivated influenza vaccine. On this clonotype: Its antigen is not identified.

Findings and caveats of the study: The authors offered the suggestion that each seasonal influenza vaccination recruits few new T cells.

Using its own MiXCR run on the RT-PCR reads, TCRdb lists one record per CDR3 protein. The data show about 830,000 distinct CDR3 sequences, approximately 17% seen once. The germline V gene encodes CDR1 SGHTA and CDR2 FQGTGA. Trimming stripped 0 bases from V and 6 bases from J, with 14 bases between. The CDR3 totals 16 residues. The sample here was PBMCs from blood, taken more than 4 days after vaccination. This TCR was recovered from a man aged 50 to 59 who received an inactivated influenza vaccine. This chain connects TRBV7-3 to TRBJ2-2; the D gene is possibly TRBD1 (5 bases). CDR3 in amino acids: CASSLTGQGASGELFF. CDR3 in DNA: TGTGCCAGCAGCTTAACAGGGCAGGGTGCGTCCGGGGAGCTGTTTTTT.